This T cell receptor (beta chain) comes out of a study of T-cell memory formation after mild COVID-19. Across the whole study: In these data, TCR clusters were largely donor specific.

Each CDR3 protein is one row after TCRdb ran MiXCR on the 5' RACE reads. The table includes about 290,000 distinct CDR3 sequences, about 15% detected once. V lost 6 bases to trimming and J lost 3 bases, with 15 bases between them. This CDR3 is 14 amino acids long. The source material was PBMCs or a T cell subset sorted from them (not recorded which). This TCR was recovered from a young man who had mild COVID-19 (a few samples of this study predate the infection). Cell type and time point are not known. The chain is built from TRBV12-3 or TRBV12-4 and TRBJ2-7; D might be TRBD1 (5 bases). CDR3 in amino acids: CASSLEQENYEQYF. CDR3 DNA sequence: TGTGCCAGCAGCCTGGAACAGGAGAACTACGAGCAGTACTTC.